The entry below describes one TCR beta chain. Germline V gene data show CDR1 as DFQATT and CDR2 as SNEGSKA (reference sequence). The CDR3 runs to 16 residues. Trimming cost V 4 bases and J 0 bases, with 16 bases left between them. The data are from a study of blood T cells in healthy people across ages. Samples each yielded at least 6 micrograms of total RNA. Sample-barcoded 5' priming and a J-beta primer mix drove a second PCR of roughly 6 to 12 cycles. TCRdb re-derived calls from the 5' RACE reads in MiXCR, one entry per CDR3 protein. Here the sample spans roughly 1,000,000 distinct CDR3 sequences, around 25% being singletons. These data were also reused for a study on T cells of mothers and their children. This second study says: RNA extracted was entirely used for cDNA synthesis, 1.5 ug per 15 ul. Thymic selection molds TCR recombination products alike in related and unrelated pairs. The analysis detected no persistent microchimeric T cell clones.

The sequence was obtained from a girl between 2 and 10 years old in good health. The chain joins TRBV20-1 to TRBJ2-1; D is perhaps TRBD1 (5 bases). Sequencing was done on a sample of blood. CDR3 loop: CSATDSRTSSYNEQFF. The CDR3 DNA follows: TGCAGTGCTACAGATTCCAGGACAAGCTCCTACAATGAGCAGTTCTTC.